This TCR beta chain was recovered during a study of OX40 agonist ivuxolimab in advanced cancers. At the level of the study: In this trial design, patients received ivuxolimab intravenously at 0.01 to 10 mg/kg every 2 weeks.

Whole-study results and caveats: The study observed clonal expansion of CD4+ and CD8+ blood T cells by week 6 at 0.1 to 3.0 mg/kg.

V was clipped by 5 bases and J by 7 bases, with 14 bases between them. The CDR3 contains 13 residues. Germline V lookup: CDR1 KGHSH, CDR2 LQKENI. Produced via immunoSEQ multiplex PCR; TCRdb's table is partial and in-frame only. The sample holds around 67,000 clones, 85% seen once. The table lists this clone with a count of one. Its specificity is unknown. The source of this sequence is an adult with an advanced solid tumor such as melanoma, head and neck, liver or kidney cancer. The sequenced sample was CD4+ or CD8+ T cells sorted from blood, obtained in a trial of the OX40 agonist ivuxolimab. The chain combines TRBV18 with TRBJ1-1; TRBD1 might be the D (5 bases). The CDR3 reads CASSSIKRGEAFF. The CDR3 DNA reads TGTGCCAGCTCATCAATTAAGAGGGGTGAAGCTTTCTTT.